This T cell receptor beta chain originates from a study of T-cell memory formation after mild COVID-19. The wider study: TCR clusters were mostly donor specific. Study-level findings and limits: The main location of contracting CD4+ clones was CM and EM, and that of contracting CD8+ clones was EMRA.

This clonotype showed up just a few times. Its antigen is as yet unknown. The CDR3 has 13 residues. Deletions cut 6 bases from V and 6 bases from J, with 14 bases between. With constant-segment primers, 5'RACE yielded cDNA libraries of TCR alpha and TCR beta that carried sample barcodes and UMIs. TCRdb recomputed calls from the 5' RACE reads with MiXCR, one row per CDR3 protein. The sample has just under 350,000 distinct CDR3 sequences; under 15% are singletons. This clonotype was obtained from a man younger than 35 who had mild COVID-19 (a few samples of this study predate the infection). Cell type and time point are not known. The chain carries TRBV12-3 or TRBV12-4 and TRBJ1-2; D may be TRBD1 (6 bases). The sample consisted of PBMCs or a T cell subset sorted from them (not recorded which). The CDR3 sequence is CASSIRGFDGYTF. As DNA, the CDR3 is TGTGCCAGCAGCATCAGGGGTTTCGATGGCTACACCTTC.